This TCR beta chain was sequenced for a study of blood T cell repertoires in COVID-19. With respect to this clone: This CDR3 is also generated by other DNA sequences in the sample.

Profiling relied on immunoSEQ multiplex PCR, and the TCRdb table lists in-frame clones only, not all of them. The sample comprises a few hundred thousand clones, 88% of which are singletons, and around 1.6% rests with the top ten. There are 12 residues in the CDR3. Trimming cost V 6 bases and J 0 bases, with 8 bases left between them. Germline V CDR1 and CDR2: SQVTM, ANQGSEA. The sequence was collected from a woman younger than 45 with COVID-19, enrolled during active disease. The specimen sequenced was peripheral blood. The chain is built from TRBV29-1 and TRBJ1-1, with D possibly being TRBD1 (6 bases). For the CDR3, the DNA is TGCAGCGTCGGACAGATGAACACTGAAGCTTTCTTT. Protein product: CSVGQMNTEAFF.